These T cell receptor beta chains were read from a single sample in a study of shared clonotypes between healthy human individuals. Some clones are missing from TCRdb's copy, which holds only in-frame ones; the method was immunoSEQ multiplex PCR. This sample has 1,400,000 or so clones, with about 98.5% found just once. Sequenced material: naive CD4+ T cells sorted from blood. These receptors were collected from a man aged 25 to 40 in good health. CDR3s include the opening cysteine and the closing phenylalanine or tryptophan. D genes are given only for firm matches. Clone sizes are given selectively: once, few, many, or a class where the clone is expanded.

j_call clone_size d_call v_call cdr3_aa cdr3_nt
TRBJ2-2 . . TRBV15 CATSTYTGELFF TGTGCCACCAGCACATACACCGGGGAGCTGTTTTTT
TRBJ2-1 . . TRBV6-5 CASTTTYNEQFF TGTGCCAGCACCACGACCTACAATGAGCAGTTCTTC
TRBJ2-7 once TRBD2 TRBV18 CASSPSRELAVFSYEQYF TGTGCCAGCTCACCATCCCGGGAACTAGCGGTTTTCTCCTACGAGCAGTACTTC
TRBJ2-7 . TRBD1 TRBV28 CASSPRDRGREQYF TGTGCCAGCAGTCCCCGGGACAGGGGGCGTGAGCAGTACTTC
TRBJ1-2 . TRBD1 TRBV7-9 CASSLGQDYGYTF TGTGCCAGCAGCCTGGGACAGGACTATGGCTACACCTTC
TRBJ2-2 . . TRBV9 CASRREAVGTGELFF TGTGCCAGCAGGAGGGAGGCTGTAGGGACCGGGGAGCTGTTTTTT
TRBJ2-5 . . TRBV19 CASSTPGLGETQYF TGTGCCAGTAGTACGCCCGGTCTGGGGGAGACCCAGTACTTC
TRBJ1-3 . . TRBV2 CASSGQVSGNTIYF TGTGCCAGCAGTGGACAGGTCTCTGGAAACACCATATATTTT
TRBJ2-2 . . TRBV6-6 CASSYRGNTGELFF TGTGCCAGCAGTTACAGGGGGAACACCGGGGAGCTGTTTTTT
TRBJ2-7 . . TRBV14 CASSQVRAAEQYF TGTGCCAGCAGCCAAGTCCGGGCCGCTGAGCAGTACTTC
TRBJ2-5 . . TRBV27 CASSLSISFQETQYF TGTGCCAGCAGTTTATCGATTTCCTTTCAAGAGACCCAGTACTTC
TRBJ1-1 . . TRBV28 CASSGVGTEAFF TGTGCCAGCAGTGGGGTAGGCACTGAAGCTTTCTTT
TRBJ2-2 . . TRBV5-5 CASSARPQGVTGELFF TGTGCCAGCAGCGCCCGCCCTCAAGGGGTAACCGGGGAGCTGTTTTTT
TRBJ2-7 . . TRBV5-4 CASSLGTAPSYEQYF TGTGCCAGCAGCTTGGGGACAGCTCCTTCCTACGAGCAGTACTTC
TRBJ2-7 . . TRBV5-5 CASSLSLRAYEQYF TGTGCCAGCAGCTTGTCTCTCCGAGCTTACGAGCAGTACTTC
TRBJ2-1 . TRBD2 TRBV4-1 CASSQGLAGEGEQFF TGCGCCAGCAGCCAGGGACTAGCGGGAGAGGGGGAGCAGTTCTTC
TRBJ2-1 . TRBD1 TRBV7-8 CASSPFTTGASYNEQFF TGTGCCAGCAGCCCCTTCACCACAGGGGCTTCGTACAATGAGCAGTTCTTC
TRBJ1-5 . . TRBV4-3 CASSQTPGNSNQPQHF TGCGCCAGCAGCCAAACACCGGGGAATAGCAATCAGCCCCAGCATTTT
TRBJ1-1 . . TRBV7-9 CASSVTNTEAFF TGTGCCAGCAGTGTGACGAACACTGAAGCTTTCTTT
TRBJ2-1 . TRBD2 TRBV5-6 CASSLGLAGDNEQFF TGTGCCAGCAGCTTGGGTCTAGCGGGGGACAATGAGCAGTTCTTC
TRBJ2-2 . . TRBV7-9 CASSYYSTGELFF TGTGCCAGCAGCTACTACAGCACCGGGGAGCTGTTTTTT
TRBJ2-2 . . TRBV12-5 CASGLQVGTRNTGELFF TGTGCTAGTGGTTTGCAGGTCGGGACGCGAAACACCGGGGAGCTGTTTTTT
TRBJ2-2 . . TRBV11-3 CASSLDRGVDGELFF TGTGCCAGCAGCTTAGATCGAGGGGTCGACGGGGAGCTGTTTTTT
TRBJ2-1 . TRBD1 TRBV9 CASSVQGAGSYNEQFF TGTGCCAGCAGCGTACAGGGGGCGGGCTCCTACAATGAGCAGTTCTTC
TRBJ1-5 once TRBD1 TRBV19 CASSIGSWDRDNQPQHF TGTGCCAGTAGTATCGGGTCGTGGGACAGGGACAATCAGCCCCAGCATTTT
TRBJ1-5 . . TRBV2 CASSYQGIGSNQPQHF TGTGCCAGCAGTTACCAGGGTATCGGTAGCAATCAGCCCCAGCATTTT
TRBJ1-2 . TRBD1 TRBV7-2 CASSPGTGYGYTF TGTGCCAGCAGCCCGGGGACAGGCTATGGCTACACCTTC